Listed here are 20 T cell receptor beta chains from one sample, sequenced in a study of regulatory T cells in long-lasting Graves disease. The time point denotes: newly diagnosed GD, antithyroid drugs for less than 3 months. Construction of the TCR library relied on RNA isolated from PBMCs. Construction of the TCR beta libraries employed iRepertoire HTBI primers in conjunction with Arm-PCR of CDR3 regions. TCRdb ran MiXCR on the multiplex PCR reads and lists one entry per CDR3 protein. Altogether 400,000 to 500,000 distinct CDR3 sequences are present, 14% to 15% being singletons, with the ten largest covering over 15%. The data were also submitted as part of a second study, on T cells in Graves' hyperthyroidism and ophthalmopathy.

Source: peripheral blood mononuclear cells (PBMCs), taken at new diagnosis, from a patient treated with antithyroid drugs. The receptors come from a woman aged 30 to 39 with Graves disease.

Ten or more counts support this clonotype. The rearrangement joins TRBV20-1 to TRBJ2-1, with D possibly matching TRBD2 (5 bases). V lost 7 bases and J lost 0, with 13 bases in between. Per germline, CDR1 DFQATT and CDR2 SNEGSKA (reference sequence). CDR3 length: 14 amino acids. CDR3: CSVPQTTSYNEQFF. The CDR3 coding sequence is TGCAGTGTCCCACAGACTACCTCCTACAATGAGCAGTTCTTC.

This clonotype has a count of ten or more. The rearrangement joins TRBV30 to TRBJ1-4; TRBD1 is a possible D gene (5 bases). CDR3 length: 16 residues. V lost 2 bases and J lost 8, with 21 bases in between. Germline-derived CDR1 and CDR2 are GTSNPN and SVGIG (reference sequence). CDR3 region: CAWSIPLADIPEKLFF. CDR3 nucleotide sequence: TGTGCCTGGAGTATACCTCTCGCGGACATCCCCGAAAAACTGTTTTTT.

This clonotype was picked up many times. V is TRBV11-2 and J is TRBJ2-7; 7 bases fit TRBD2. Unmatched junction bases numbered 15, after V lost 1 base and J lost 0 bases. The CDR3 has 19 amino acids. Germline loops: CDR1 SGHAT, CDR2 FQNNGV. This chain's CDR3 is CASSLGGTIVPTSSYEQYF. DNA for the CDR3: TGTGCCAGCAGCTTAGGCGGGACTATTGTACCCACATCCTCCTACGAGCAGTACTTC.

This clonotype was observed a handful of times. This chain uses TRBV7-9 with TRBJ2-5; TRBD1 matches 9 bases. Trimming removed 3 bases from V and 5 bases from J; junction bases left unmatched: 10. The CDR3 covers 16 residues. The germline V gene encodes CDR1 SEHNR and CDR2 FQNEAQ (reference sequence). This chain's CDR3 is CASSFGTHRGRETQYF. CDR3 DNA: TGTGCCAGCAGCTTTGGGACCCACAGGGGGCGGGAGACCCAGTACTTC.

The table lists this clonotype with a few counts. This rearrangement joins TRBV12-5 to TRBJ2-7, with 11 bases identical to TRBD1. There are 17 residues in the CDR3. From germline, CDR1 is LGHNT and CDR2 FRNRAP. Trimming removed 2 bases from V and 3 bases from J; junction bases left unmatched: 9. The CDR3 nucleotides read TGTGCTAGTGGTTTGCCACCGGGACAGGGGGGGTACTACGAGCAGTACTTC. Translated: CASGLPPGQGGYYEQYF.

V and J are TRBV28 and TRBJ2-7; 9 bases align to TRBD2. CDR3 length: 12 residues. The junction had 5 bases not matched to a gene; V was cut back by 7 bases and J by 7 bases. The germline V gene has CDR1 MDHEN and CDR2 SYDVKM. CDR3 coding DNA: TGTGCCAGCACCTCAGCGGGAGGTGAGCAGTACTTC. This encodes CASTSAGGEQYF. The variable domain in full, completed from reference TRBV28 and TRBJ2-7, reads DVKVTQSSRYLVKRTGEKVFLECVQDMDHENMFWYRQDPGLGLRLIYFSYDVKMKEKGDIPEGYSVSREKKERFSLILESASTNQTSMYLCASTSAGGEQYFGPGTRLTVT.

This clonotype was seen at least ten times. Written as DNA, the CDR3 is TGCGCCAGTACCGGGACTAAAACCTACGAGCAGTACTTC. Protein: CASTGTKTYEQYF. This chain uses TRBV10-2 with TRBJ2-7; 7 bases match TRBD2. The length of the CDR3 is 13 residues. Trimming took 9 bases from V and 2 from J; bases not matched to a gene: 7. CDR1 and CDR2 (germline): WSHSY, SAAADI.

This clonotype was seen at least ten times. The chain carries TRBV5-1 and TRBJ1-2, with D unresolved. The CDR3 spans 14 residues. The germline V and J ends were trimmed by 0 bases and 8 bases, with 14 bases remaining between them. Looked up from germline, CDR1 is SGHRS and CDR2 is YFSETQ. This CDR3 is CASSLAQGVAGYTF. The CDR3 DNA follows: TGCGCCAGCAGCTTGGCCCAAGGTGTTGCGGGCTACACCTTC.

This clonotype has more than one count but fewer than ten. The chain recombines TRBV3-1 with TRBJ1-4, with TRBD1 as a possible D gene (5 bases). CDR1 and CDR2 (germline): LGHDT, YNNKEL (reference sequence). Trimming left V 4 bases short and J 8 bases short, with 17 bases between. This CDR3 region has 15 residues. The CDR3 sequence: CASSLSTGGVEKLFF. CDR3 bases: TGTGCCAGCAGCCTATCGACGGGGGGTGTGGAAAAACTGTTTTTT.

In its sample, this clonotype was seen a few times. The chain recombines TRBV7-9 with TRBJ2-1; tentatively, D is TRBD2 (5 bases). Trimming left V 5 bases short and J 10 bases short, with 15 bases between. In germline, CDR1 is SEHNR, CDR2 FQNEAQ (reference sequence). The CDR3 consists of 13 residues. The DNA of the CDR3 is TGTGCCAGCAGCCGGACGGGGTCCTACGAGCAGTTCTTC. Protein sequence: CASSRTGSYEQFF.

This clonotype was picked up many times. The DNA for the CDR3 is TGTGCCAGCTATCCAGGGACTAGCGTCAATGAGCAGTTCTTC. Translation gives CASYPGTSVNEQFF. The chain joins TRBV18 to TRBJ2-1; 10 bases agree with TRBD2. The V and J ends lost 7 bases and 6 bases, in that order; junction bases with no gene match: 6. Germline V gives CDR1 KGHSH, CDR2 LQKENI. The CDR3 loop spans 14 amino acids.

This clonotype was picked up many times. The gene calls are TRBV10-2 and TRBJ2-5; D could derive from TRBD1 or TRBD2 (6 bases each). This CDR3 spans 14 amino acids. Per the germline V gene, CDR1 is WSHSY and CDR2 is SAAADI. Trimming cost V 8 bases and J 5 bases, with 18 bases left between them. The CDR3 protein is CASDRSGRSETQYF. In nucleotides, the CDR3 is TGCGCCAGCGACAGGTCAGGGAGGTCGGAGACCCAGTACTTC.

The chain couples TRBV5-1 to TRBJ1-1; no clear D gene. The CDR3 contains 15 residues. From germline, CDR1 is SGHRS and CDR2 YFSETQ. V shed 0 bases and J shed 1 base, with 10 bases lying between them. CDR3 in DNA: TGCGCCAGCAGCTTGGCCTTACAGACGAACACTGAAGCTTTCTTT. Protein: CASSLALQTNTEAFF.

For the CDR3, the DNA is TGTGCCAGTAGTACGGAGTACCAAGAGACCCAGTACTTC. Its protein is CASSTEYQETQYF. This chain connects TRBV19 to TRBJ2-5; D is unclear. Germline assignment: CDR1 LNHDA and CDR2 SQIVND (reference sequence). This CDR3 region has 13 residues. V was cut by 4 bases and J by 0 bases, with 6 bases left in between.

V is TRBV4-1 and J is TRBJ2-3; TRBD2 matches at 14 bases. Germline V gene sequence: CDR1 MGHRA, CDR2 YSYEKL. This CDR3 is built from 17 residues. V was pared by 2 bases and J by 2 bases, with 3 bases of the junction left unmatched. The CDR3 nucleotides read TGCGCCAGCAGCCAACAGGGACTAGCGGGAGACACAGATACGCAGTATTTT. Amino acids: CASSQQGLAGDTDTQYF.

This clonotype was detected many times. J is TRBJ2-1 and V is TRBV25-1, with 7 bases fitting TRBD2. CDR1 MGHDK and CDR2 SYGVNS come from the germline V gene. This CDR3 is 14 amino acids long. Germline trimming cut 8 bases from V and 6 bases from J; bases unmatched to any gene: 10. CDR3 coding DNA: TGTGCCAGCGCTCCGGGACTAAATGGCAATGAGCAGTTCTTC. This sequence encodes CASAPGLNGNEQFF.

This clonotype was detected ten times or more. J is TRBJ2-1 and V is TRBV12-3 or TRBV12-4; 7 nucleotides line up with TRBD1. The end of the DNA aligns better with TRBJ2-5, so the J call may be wrong. The CDR3 is 13 residues long. The CDR3 protein is CASNRGEKETQYF. For the CDR3, the DNA is TGTGCCAGCAACAGGGGCGAGAAAGAGACCCAGTACTTC.

There are many counts of this clonotype. The chain combines TRBV11-2 with TRBJ1-2; 7 nucleotides match TRBD1. J was trimmed by 7 bases and V by 2 bases; bases with no gene match: 4. CDR3 length equals 13 residues. CDR1 is SGHAT, CDR2 FQNNGV, per germline. The CDR3 reads CASSLNDRAGYTF. CDR3 nucleotide sequence: TGTGCCAGCAGCTTAAACGACAGGGCTGGCTACACCTTC.

This clonotype was seen at least ten times. The rearrangement uses TRBV20-1 and TRBJ1-4; the D gene is possibly TRBD1 (6 bases). V was clipped by 1 base and J by 8 bases, with 14 bases between them. The CDR3 is 14 residues long. Germline V lookup: CDR1 DFQATT, CDR2 SNEGSKA (reference sequence). The CDR3 coding sequence is TGCAGTGCTAGAGGAGCAGGGGCGAAAGAAAAACTGTTTTTT. This gives the protein CSARGAGAKEKLFF.

V gene TRBV12-5 combines with J gene TRBJ2-1, with D possibly being TRBD1 (6 bases). This CDR3 spans 18 amino acids. V was shortened by 6 bases and J by 1 base, with 22 bases between the two germline ends. Per germline, CDR1 LGHNT and CDR2 FRNRAP. The CDR3 protein is CASGSPDIGQNSYNEQFF. In nucleotides, the CDR3 is TGTGCTAGTGGCTCCCCCGACATTGGACAGAATTCCTACAATGAGCAGTTCTTC. The whole variable domain, filled in from reference TRBV12-5 and TRBJ2-1, reads DARVTQTPRHKVTEMGQEVTMRCQPILGHNTVFWYRQTMMQGLELLAYFRNRAPLDDSGMPKDRFSAEMPDATLATLKIQPSEPRDSAVYFCASGSPDIGQNSYNEQFFGPGTRLTVL.